This passage covers 19 T cell receptor beta chains from one sample sequenced in a study of OX40 agonist ivuxolimab in advanced cancers. Method: immunoSEQ multiplex PCR; TCRdb's copy keeps in-frame clones and lacks some. The data show about 97,000 clones, with approximately 87% seen just once and over 4.5% held by the top ten. The input for sequencing was CD4+ or CD8+ T cells sorted from blood, taken in a trial of the OX40 agonist ivuxolimab. These receptors were obtained from an adult with an advanced solid tumor such as melanoma, head and neck, liver or kidney cancer.

V and J are TRBV7-9 and TRBJ2-1; D is ambiguous. The CDR3 consists of 11 residues. CDR1 and CDR2 from the germline V gene are SEHNR and FQNEAQ (reference sequence). The V end lost 8 bases, the J end lost 9 bases, and 11 bases lay between the germline ends. CDR3 sequence reads: CASPNGFEQFF. In nucleotides, the CDR3 is TGTGCCAGCCCCAACGGGTTTGAGCAGTTCTTC.

The rearrangement uses TRBV29-1 and TRBJ2-3, with 8 positions matching TRBD2. The germline gives CDR1 SQVTM, CDR2 ANQGSEA. Trimming removed 3 bases from V and 6 bases from J; junction bases left unmatched: 2. The CDR3 spans 12 residues. For the CDR3, the DNA is TGCAGCGTTGAGTCTAGCGGGGATACGCAGTATTTT. Translating gives CSVESSGDTQYF.

This chain links TRBV10-3 with TRBJ1-1; D perhaps matches TRBD1 (5 bases). The germline CDR1 and CDR2 sequences are ENHRY and SYGVKD. CDR3 size: 14 residues. V shed 4 bases and J shed 3 bases, with 12 bases lying between them. CDR3 sequence reads: CAISVTGGDTEAFF. CDR3 DNA: TGTGCCATCAGTGTAACAGGTGGGGACACTGAAGCTTTCTTT.

For the CDR3, the DNA is TGTGCCAGCAGCTCCAGGGGAGGGGGACTGACAGATACGCAGTATTTT. Translated, it gives CASSSRGGGLTDTQYF. V and J are TRBV13 and TRBJ2-3, with D possibly matching TRBD2 (7 bases). The length of the CDR3 is 16 residues. The V gene's germline CDR1 is PRHDT and CDR2 FYEKMQ (reference sequence). V was shortened by 4 bases and J by 3 bases, with 17 bases between the two germline ends.

V gene TRBV5-4 combines with J gene TRBJ2-5; 8 nucleotides align to TRBD1. Trimming took 3 bases from V and 5 from J; bases not matched to a gene: 6. Germline V lookup: CDR1 SGHNT, CDR2 YYREEE (reference sequence). The CDR3 runs to 14 residues. Written as DNA, the CDR3 is TGTGCCAGCAGCTCTCAGGGGGCGGTTGAGACCCAGTACTTC. This translates into CASSSQGAVETQYF.

As for this clone: An end of the junction differs from the germline gene, which may be a read error. This chain uses TRBV12-5 with TRBJ1-5; 9 bases are a match to TRBD1. Germline V gives CDR1 LGHNT, CDR2 FRNRAP. CDR3 length: 18 amino acids. The CDR3 sequence is CASGLVLPGQGQTTPVNF. In DNA form, the CDR3 reads TGTGCTAGTGGTTTGGTACTGCCGGGACAGGGTCAAACCACGCCGGTTAATTTT. The full variable domain, its missing parts supplied by reference TRBV12-5 and TRBJ1-5, is DARVTQTPRHKVTEMGQEVTMRCQPILGHNTVFWYRQTMMQGLELLAYFRNRAPLDDSGMPKDRFSAEMPDATLATLKIQPSEPRDSAVYFCASGLVLPGQGQTTPVNFGDGTRLSIL.

The rearrangement links TRBV4-1 to TRBJ2-7, with 11 positions matching TRBD1. The CDR3 loop spans 15 amino acids. J lost 1 base, V lost 5 bases, and 4 bases had no gene match. CDR1 and CDR2 from the germline V gene are MGHRA and YSYEKL. In DNA, the CDR3 is TGCGCCAGCAGCAGCGGACAGGGGGCGTCCTACGAGCAGTACTTC. Protein product: CASSSGQGASYEQYF.

This clone has a handful of counts. The chain carries TRBV29-1 and TRBJ1-2; TRBD1 aligns across 9 bases. The CDR3 has 12 residues. CDR1 is SQVTM and CDR2 is ANQGSEA in the germline V gene. The junction had 4 bases not matched to a gene; V was cut back by 4 bases and J by 7 bases. CDR3: CSVGTGAFGYTF. DNA of the CDR3: TGCAGCGTTGGGACAGGGGCTTTTGGCTACACCTTC.

This clone turned up a few times. The J gene is TRBJ1-5, the V gene TRBV30, with D perhaps matching TRBD1 (5 bases). This CDR3 is built from 13 residues. Germline loops: CDR1 GTSNPN, CDR2 SVGIG (reference sequence). Trimming cost V 8 bases and J 6 bases, with 17 bases left between them. In DNA, the CDR3 is TGTGCCATCTCCCCTGGGACGTCTCAGCCCCAGCATTTT. It encodes CAISPGTSQPQHF.

On this clone itself: Within the sample, other DNA sequences also encode this same CDR3. The rearrangement links TRBV5-1 to TRBJ2-1; TRBD2 agrees at 7 bases. The CDR3 totals 15 residues. V lost 0 bases, J lost 3 bases, and 3 bases stayed unmatched. Germline V gene sequence: CDR1 SGHRS, CDR2 YFSETQ. The CDR3 nucleotides read TGCGCCAGCAGCTTGGGGCTAGCGGTCTACAATGAGCAGTTCTTC. This translates into CASSLGLAVYNEQFF.

The CDR3 sequence: CASSESTTGPGNTIYF. CDR3 sequence (DNA): TGTGCCAGCAGTGAAAGCACTACCGGTCCTGGAAACACCATATATTTT. The V call is TRBV6-1, the J call TRBJ1-3; D is ambiguous. This CDR3 region has 16 residues. CDR1 is MNHNS and CDR2 is SASEGT in the germline V gene. Between the trimmed V and J ends, which lost 2 bases and 2 bases, there was a span of 13 bases.

The J gene is TRBJ2-3, the V gene TRBV5-1; 9 bases are shared with TRBD2. V was pared by 2 bases and J by 4 bases, with 5 bases of the junction left unmatched. In germline, CDR1 is SGHRS, CDR2 YFSETQ. The CDR3 contains 15 residues. The CDR3: CASSFQAGGADTQYF. CDR3 sequence (DNA): TGCGCCAGCAGCTTCCAAGCGGGAGGCGCAGATACGCAGTATTTT.

This sequence joins TRBV30 and TRBJ2-1; unclear D gene. The CDR3 is made up of 13 amino acids. V was trimmed by 3 bases and J by 7 bases, leaving 13 bases between them. In germline, CDR1 is GTSNPN, CDR2 SVGIG (reference sequence). The CDR3 coding sequence is TGTGCCTGGAGCACGACTCAGCAAAATGAGCAGTTCTTC. Protein: CAWSTTQQNEQFF.

The chain employs TRBV29-1 and TRBJ1-3; 7 bases line up with TRBD1. The CDR3 extends over 14 amino acids. Germline assignment: CDR1 SQVTM and CDR2 ANQGSEA. V was pared by 2 bases and J by 2 bases, with 3 bases of the junction left unmatched. CDR3 bases: TGCAGCGTTGAATCAGGGGGACCTGGAAACACCATATATTTT. Protein sequence: CSVESGGPGNTIYF.

The table lists this clone with a count of one. The CDR3 protein is CASSQSGQGTEAFF. DNA for the CDR3: TGCGCCAGCAGTCAATCTGGACAGGGCACTGAAGCTTTCTTT. This rearrangement joins TRBV23-1 to TRBJ1-1, with TRBD1 identical over 8 bases. TRBV23-1 is an open reading frame, and its role is uncertain. J gave up 4 bases and V 0 bases, and 1 base lay outside the gene matches. This CDR3 has 14 residues.

This clone was detected only a few times. V usage is TRBV18 and J usage is TRBJ1-5; D might be TRBD1 (6 bases). The CDR3 runs to 15 residues. The germline gives CDR1 KGHSH, CDR2 LQKENI. V shed 5 bases and J shed 4 bases, with 15 bases lying between them. CDR3 in amino acids: CASSTTGNPNQPQHF. CDR3 coding DNA: TGTGCCAGCTCAACTACAGGGAATCCAAATCAGCCCCAGCATTTT.

This clone appeared many times. The chain recombines TRBV2 with TRBJ1-2; a possible D gene is TRBD1 (5 bases). The V gene's germline CDR1 is SNHLY and CDR2 FYNNEI. CDR3 length: 13 amino acids. Trimming shortened V by 6 bases and J by 4 bases, and 12 bases separated the two germline ends. CDR3 nucleotides: TGTGCCAGCAGCGTTCGGGGCGGCTATGGCTACACCTTC. Its translation is CASSVRGGYGYTF.

The J gene is TRBJ1-1, the V gene TRBV7-8; 11 nucleotides align to TRBD1. This CDR3 has 16 residues. The ends lost 2 bases at V and 2 bases at J; junction bases unmatched: 4. Germline CDR1 and CDR2: SGHVS and FQNEAQ. The CDR3 DNA reads as TGTGCCAGCAGCTTATGGACAGGGGGCTTTAACACTGAAGCTTTCTTT. This sequence encodes CASSLWTGGFNTEAFF.

The chain employs TRBV4-1 and TRBJ2-1; TRBD2 agrees at 8 bases. CDR1 is MGHRA and CDR2 is YSYEKL in the germline V gene. The CDR3 consists of 16 residues. J gave up 7 bases and V 2 bases, and 10 bases lay outside the gene matches. In nucleotides, the CDR3 is TGCGCCAGCAGCCAACTAGGAGGGCTAGCGGGTAATGAGCAGTTCTTC. Amino acids: CASSQLGGLAGNEQFF.